These T cell receptor beta chains were read from a single sample in a study of T cells after yellow fever vaccination. Using its own MiXCR run on the 5' RACE reads, TCRdb lists one record per CDR3 protein. The repertoire holds some 300,000 distinct CDR3 sequences, with under 9% as singletons. This specimen consisted of CD4+ T cells sorted from PBMCs, obtained 5 days after the yellow fever booster vaccination. These TCRs come from a man in his late teens or twenties who received the YFV17D yellow fever vaccine. Both conserved end residues are part of each CDR3. A D gene is named only where the DNA matches it firmly. The size entry is marked missing in some rows and otherwise reads once, few, many or a size class.

few	-	TRBV20-1	TRBJ2-5	CSARDITRATETQYF	TGCAGTGCTAGAGATATTACAAGAGCGACGGAGACCCAGTACTTC
few	-	TRBV14	TRBJ1-5	CASSQSGASNQPQHF	TGTGCCAGCAGCCAATCTGGGGCGAGCAATCAGCCCCAGCATTTT
few	TRBD2	TRBV6-2/TRBV6-3	TRBJ2-1	CAIRASGGHYNEQFF	TGTGCCATACGGGCTAGCGGGGGGCACTACAATGAGCAGTTCTTC
few	-	TRBV19	TRBJ1-1	CASSPLKGNTEAFF	TGTGCCAGTAGTCCCCTGAAGGGTAACACTGAAGCTTTCTTT
-	-	TRBV7-3	TRBJ2-3	CASSLNSGWDTQYF	TGTGCCAGCAGCTTAAATTCGGGTTGGGATACGCAGTATTTT
-	-	TRBV6-5	TRBJ1-1	CASSYTDITAEAFF	TGTGCCAGCAGTTATACGGACATCACTGCGGAAGCTTTCTTT
-	-	TRBV13	TRBJ1-2	CASSRTAKDGYTF	TGTGCCAGCAGCCGGACGGCGAAAGATGGCTACACCTTC
-	TRBD1	TRBV4-1	TRBJ2-3	CASSQGRQGKDTQYF	TGCGCCAGCAGCCAAGGTAGACAGGGTAAAGATACGCAGTATTTT
-	TRBD1	TRBV12-3/TRBV12-4	TRBJ2-1	CASSGEQGAEFF	TGTGCCAGCAGTGGGGAACAGGGGGCGGAGTTCTTC
-	-	TRBV6-1	TRBJ2-2	CASTFAPGQNTGELFF	TGTGCCAGCACCTTTGCCCCGGGACAGAACACCGGGGAGCTGTTTTTT
many	-	TRBV7-2	TRBJ1-4	CASSLGTRIGTNEKLFF	TGTGCCAGCAGCTTAGGGACCCGGATAGGGACTAATGAAAAACTGTTTTTT
few	-	TRBV10-3	TRBJ2-3	CATTGGGGADTQYF	TGTGCCACCACGGGGGGCGGGGGAGCAGATACGCAGTATTTT
-	-	TRBV28	TRBJ1-5	CASSPAGEAGNQPQHF	TGTGCCAGCAGCCCGGCAGGGGAGGCGGGCAATCAGCCCCAGCATTTT
-	-	TRBV10-3	TRBJ1-2	CAISVASYGYTF	TGTGCCATCAGTGTGGCCAGCTATGGCTACACCTTC
-	-	TRBV28	TRBJ2-3	CASIAGTSLNTQYF	TGTGCCAGCATCGCAGGGACCTCACTGAATACGCAGTATTTT
few	-	TRBV20-1	TRBJ2-3	CSARVVQGSDTQYF	TGCAGTGCTAGAGTGGTTCAGGGGTCCGATACGCAGTATTTT
-	TRBD1	TRBV5-1	TRBJ1-5	CASRLGTDRQPQHF	TGCGCCAGCAGGCTGGGGACAGATCGTCAGCCCCAGCATTTT
-	TRBD1	TRBV20-1	TRBJ1-5	CSARDRQGGNQPQHF	TGCAGTGCTAGAGATCGACAGGGGGGGAATCAGCCCCAGCATTTT
many	-	TRBV4-2	TRBJ2-5	CASSPGGWKETQYF	TGTGCCAGCAGCCCCGGTGGGTGGAAAGAGACCCAGTACTTC
few	-	TRBV4-1	TRBJ1-4	CASSQGSRLKNEKLFF	TGCGCCAGCAGCCAAGGTTCTAGACTGAAAAATGAAAAACTGTTTTTT
-	-	TRBV12-3/TRBV12-4	TRBJ1-5	CASSLGLINSNQPQHF	TGTGCCAGCAGTTTAGGGCTGATCAATAGCAATCAGCCCCAGCATTTT
-	TRBD2	TRBV6-5	TRBJ2-4	CASSYGGEGFIQYF	TGTGCCAGCAGTTACGGCGGGGAGGGCTTTATTCAGTACTTC
many	-	TRBV27	TRBJ1-4	CASRDLAAGEKLFF	TGTGCCAGCCGCGACTTGGCCGCGGGAGAAAAACTGTTTTTT
few	TRBD1	TRBV6-5	TRBJ1-4	CASRRQGAKSNEKLFF	TGTGCCAGCAGACGACAGGGGGCGAAGTCGAATGAAAAACTGTTTTTT
few	-	TRBV5-6	TRBJ1-2	CASSFGNPPPGYTF	TGTGCCAGCAGCTTTGGGAACCCTCCCCCTGGCTACACCTTC
many	-	TRBV12-3/TRBV12-4	TRBJ2-1	CASSLVPGSYNEQFF	TGTGCCAGCAGTTTAGTCCCAGGGAGCTACAATGAGCAGTTCTTC
-	-	TRBV27	TRBJ2-5	CASSLSQGRRETQYF	TGTGCCAGCAGTTTATCGCAGGGGCGCAGGGAGACCCAGTACTTC
-	-	TRBV7-9	TRBJ2-5	CASSPRGGNQETQYF	TGTGCCAGCAGCCCCCGAGGAGGTAATCAAGAGACCCAGTACTTC
-	TRBD1	TRBV5-1	TRBJ2-2	CASSPQGASGELFF	TGCGCCAGCAGCCCCCAGGGGGCCTCCGGGGAGCTGTTTTTT
-	-	TRBV24-1	TRBJ2-6	CATSPGPSVGANVLTF	TGTGCCACCAGCCCCGGGCCTTCAGTCGGGGCCAACGTCCTGACTTTC
few	TRBD1	TRBV27	TRBJ2-7	CASSPPTGGRNEQYF	TGTGCCAGCAGTCCGCCGACAGGGGGCCGAAACGAGCAGTACTTC
-	-	TRBV5-6	TRBJ1-2	CASSLARGIYGYTF	TGTGCCAGCAGCTTGGCACGGGGTATCTATGGCTACACCTTC
few	-	TRBV2	TRBJ2-7	CASRRQLGYSYEQYF	TGTGCCTCACGGAGGCAGCTAGGGTACTCCTACGAGCAGTACTTC
-	TRBD2	TRBV7-8	TRBJ2-1	CASSFGTSGGNEQFF	TGTGCCAGCAGCTTCGGGACTAGCGGGGGTAATGAGCAGTTCTTC
few	-	TRBV4-3	TRBJ2-3	CASSPHLARTDTQYF	TGCGCCAGCAGCCCCCATCTGGCCCGCACAGATACGCAGTATTTT
-	-	TRBV29-1	TRBJ2-3	CSVVSGGLSDTQYF	TGCAGCGTTGTCTCCGGGGGCCTATCAGATACGCAGTATTTT
-	TRBD1	TRBV19	TRBJ1-1	CASAVQGDTEAFF	TGTGCCAGTGCAGTACAGGGGGACACTGAAGCTTTCTTT
many	-	TRBV3-1	TRBJ2-6	CASSQDRAGANVLTF	TGTGCCAGCAGCCAAGACAGGGCTGGGGCCAACGTCCTGACTTTC
-	-	TRBV7-9	TRBJ1-6	CASSRRVHNSPLHF	TGTGCCAGCAGCCGACGGGTCCACAATTCACCCCTCCACTTT
few	-	TRBV6-2/TRBV6-3	TRBJ2-1	CASSWGDSTEQFF	TGTGCCAGCAGTTGGGGGGACAGTACTGAGCAGTTCTTC
-	-	TRBV4-3	TRBJ2-2	CASSQDNQNTNTGELFF	TGCGCCAGCAGCCAAGATAACCAGAACACGAACACCGGGGAGCTGTTTTTT
few	-	TRBV7-3	TRBJ1-3	CASSLGHPDRNTIYF	TGTGCCAGCAGCCTGGGACACCCGGACCGAAACACCATATATTTT
many	TRBD2	TRBV7-8	TRBJ2-5	CASSLLRTGGETQYF	TGTGCCAGCAGCTTATTGCGAACGGGGGGAGAGACCCAGTACTTC
many	-	TRBV4-3	TRBJ2-7	CASSQEGMSYEQYF	TGCGCCAGCAGCCAAGAGGGAATGAGCTACGAGCAGTACTTC
-	TRBD2	TRBV7-3	TRBJ2-1	CASSSRGRGEHNEQFF	TGTGCCAGCAGCTCCCGCGGGCGGGGGGAGCACAATGAGCAGTTCTTC
many	-	TRBV4-1	TRBJ2-5	CASSRIGRGVQETQYF	TGCGCCAGCAGCAGAATCGGGCGGGGCGTACAAGAGACCCAGTACTTC
many	-	TRBV11-2	TRBJ2-2	CASSSPLRGQGWTGELFF	TGTGCCAGCAGCTCCCCCCTGAGGGGCCAGGGTTGGACCGGGGAGCTGTTTTTT
many	-	TRBV7-9	TRBJ2-1	CASSFWGLDNEQFF	TGTGCCAGCAGCTTTTGGGGTTTGGACAATGAGCAGTTCTTC